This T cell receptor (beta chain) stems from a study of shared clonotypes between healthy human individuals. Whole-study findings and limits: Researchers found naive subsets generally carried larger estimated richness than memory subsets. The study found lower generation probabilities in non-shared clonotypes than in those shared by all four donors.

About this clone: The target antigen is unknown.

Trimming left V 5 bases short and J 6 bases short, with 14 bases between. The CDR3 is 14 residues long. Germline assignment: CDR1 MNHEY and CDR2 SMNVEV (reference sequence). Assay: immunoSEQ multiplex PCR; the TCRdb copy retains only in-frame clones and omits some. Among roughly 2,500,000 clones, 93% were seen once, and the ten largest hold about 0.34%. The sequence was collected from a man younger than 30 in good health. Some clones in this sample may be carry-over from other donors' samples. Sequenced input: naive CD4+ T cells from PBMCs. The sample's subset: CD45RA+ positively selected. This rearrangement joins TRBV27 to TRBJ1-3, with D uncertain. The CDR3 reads CASSAAGGVNTIYF. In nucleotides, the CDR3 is TGTGCCAGCAGTGCAGCGGGTGGGGTAAACACCATATATTTT.